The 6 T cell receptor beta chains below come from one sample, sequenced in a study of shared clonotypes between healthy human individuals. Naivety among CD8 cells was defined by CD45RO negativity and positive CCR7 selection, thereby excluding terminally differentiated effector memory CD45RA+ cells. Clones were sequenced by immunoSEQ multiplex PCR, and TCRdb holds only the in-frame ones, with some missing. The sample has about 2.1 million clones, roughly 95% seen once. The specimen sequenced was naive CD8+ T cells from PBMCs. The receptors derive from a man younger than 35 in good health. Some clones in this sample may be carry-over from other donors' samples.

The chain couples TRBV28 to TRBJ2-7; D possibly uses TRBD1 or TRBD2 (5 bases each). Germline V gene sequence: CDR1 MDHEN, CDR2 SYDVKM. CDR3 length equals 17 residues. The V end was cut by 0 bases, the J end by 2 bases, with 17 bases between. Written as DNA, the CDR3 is TGTGCCAGCAGTTTATGGAACCAGGGAGTGGTAACCTACGAGCAGTACTTC. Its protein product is CASSLWNQGVVTYEQYF.

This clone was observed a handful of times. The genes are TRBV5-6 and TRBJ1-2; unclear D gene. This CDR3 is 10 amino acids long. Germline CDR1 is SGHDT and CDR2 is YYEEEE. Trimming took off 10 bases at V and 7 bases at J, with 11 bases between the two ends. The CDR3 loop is CAGRTVGYTF. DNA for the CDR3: TGTGCCGGACGGACTGTTGGCTACACCTTC.

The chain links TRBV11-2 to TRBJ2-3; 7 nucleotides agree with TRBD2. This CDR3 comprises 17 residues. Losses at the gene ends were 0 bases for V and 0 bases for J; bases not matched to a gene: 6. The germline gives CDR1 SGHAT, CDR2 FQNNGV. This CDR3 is CASSLDVGRESTDTQYF. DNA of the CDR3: TGTGCCAGCAGCTTAGACGTGGGGCGGGAGAGCACAGATACGCAGTATTTT.

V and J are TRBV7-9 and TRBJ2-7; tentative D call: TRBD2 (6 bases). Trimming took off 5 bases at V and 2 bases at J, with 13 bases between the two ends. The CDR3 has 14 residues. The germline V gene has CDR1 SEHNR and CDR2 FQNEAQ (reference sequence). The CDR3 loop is CASSPPRGTYEQYF. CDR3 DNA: TGTGCCAGCAGCCCCCCTCGGGGGACCTACGAGCAGTACTTC.

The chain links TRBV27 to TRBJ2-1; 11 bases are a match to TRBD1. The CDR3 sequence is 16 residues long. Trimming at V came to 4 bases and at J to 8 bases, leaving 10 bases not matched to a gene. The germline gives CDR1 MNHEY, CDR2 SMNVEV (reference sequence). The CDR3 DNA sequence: TGTGCCAGCAGTTCATGGGACAGGGGGATATGGGATGAGCAGTTCTTC. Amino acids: CASSSWDRGIWDEQFF.

The CDR3 nucleotides are TGTGCCAGCAGCGAGGGAAGAAGCACAGATACGCAGTATTTT. Protein product: CASSEGRSTDTQYF. This rearrangement joins TRBV7-8 to TRBJ2-3; D perhaps matches TRBD2 (5 bases). Looked up from germline, CDR1 is SGHVS and CDR2 is FQNEAQ. V lost 5 bases and J 0 bases, leaving 9 bases between the germline ends. The CDR3 covers 14 residues.